A single sample gave rise to the 18 T cell receptor beta chains below, sequenced in a study of cytomegalovirus exposure and HLA in healthy donors. Both 60 Vbeta primers and 13 Jbeta primers went into the PCR. The table came from immunoSEQ multiplex PCR; TCRdb's copy has only in-frame clones and leaves some out. The data show approximately 100,000 clones, 60% to 85% seen once. Sequencing was done on a sample of PBMCs. All receptors derive from a female donor in good health and CMV-seropositive.

This rearrangement joins TRBV14 to TRBJ1-2; D ambiguous. The CDR3 consists of 12 residues. V was shortened by 0 bases and J by 14 bases, with 13 bases between the two germline ends. Germline V gene data show CDR1 as SGHDN and CDR2 as FVKESK. The CDR3 sequence: CASSQDAIVYTF. CDR3 nucleotides: TGTGCCAGCAGCCAAGATGCTATAGTATATACCTTC.

The chain joins TRBV27 to TRBJ1-6; TRBD1 matches at 8 bases. Germline V gene lookup returns CDR1 MNHEY and CDR2 SMNVEV (reference sequence). The V gene end was trimmed by 8 bases and the J gene end by 6 bases; junction bases not matched to a gene: 18. The CDR3 is 18 amino acids. The CDR3 sequence: CASYKRGTGRISNSPLHF. The CDR3 DNA sequence: TGTGCCAGCTATAAAAGGGGGACAGGAAGAATCAGTAATTCACCCCTCCACTTT.

The chain joins TRBV4-2 to TRBJ1-5; TRBD1 is a possible D gene (5 bases). V shed 1 base and J shed 1 base, with 17 bases lying between them. The CDR3 extends over 18 amino acids. Per the germline V gene, CDR1 is LGHNA and CDR2 is YNFKEQ. DNA for the CDR3: TGTGCCAGCAGCCAAGTATCCCCCAGCGGGGGAAGCAATCAGCCCCAGCATTTT. Residues: CASSQVSPSGGSNQPQHF.

The chain employs TRBV27 and TRBJ2-4; weak D call: TRBD2 (5 bases). This CDR3 region has 14 residues. CDR1 is MNHEY and CDR2 is SMNVEV in the germline V gene (reference sequence). Trimming removed 5 bases from V and 5 bases from J, with 13 bases in between. CDR3: CASSLKDGENIQYF. The DNA of the CDR3 is TGTGCCAGCAGTCTCAAGGACGGGGAAAACATTCAGTACTTC.

The V call is TRBV4-2, the J call TRBJ2-2, with a tentative D call TRBD2 (6 bases). This CDR3 is built from 15 residues. V was clipped by 1 base and J by 8 bases, with 14 bases between them. Germline V CDR1 and CDR2: LGHNA, YNFKEQ. This CDR3 reads CASSQGVGLRGELFF. CDR3 DNA sequence: TGTGCCAGCAGCCAAGGGGTGGGACTTAGGGGGGAGCTGTTTTTT.

The CDR3 loop is CASSGRAPQGLNQPQHF. CDR3 nucleotide sequence: TGTGCCAGCAGTGGTAGGGCTCCCCAGGGCCTAAATCAGCCCCAGCATTTT. The rearrangement links TRBV6-1 to TRBJ1-5, with D possibly matching TRBD1 (5 bases). Germline assignment: CDR1 MNHNS and CDR2 SASEGT. The CDR3 is 17 residues long. The V end lost 4 bases, the J end lost 4 bases, and 20 bases lay between the germline ends.

The chain couples TRBV10-3 to TRBJ2-1; the D gene is possibly TRBD2 (5 bases). V was clipped by 4 bases and J by 7 bases, with 8 bases between them. The CDR3 sequence is 12 residues long. Germline V gives CDR1 ENHRY, CDR2 SYGVKD. This chain's CDR3 is CAISALANEQFF. The CDR3 coding sequence is TGTGCCATCAGTGCCTTAGCGAATGAGCAGTTCTTC.

The chain combines TRBV28 with TRBJ2-7, with 11 bases identical to TRBD2. V shed 5 bases and J 7 bases; nucleotides not matched to a gene: 10. Germline V gives CDR1 MDHEN, CDR2 SYDVKM. CDR3 size: 15 residues. The DNA of the CDR3 is TGTGCCAGCAGTCGAGTAGCGGGAGGGCCACGGGAGCAGTACTTC. Translation gives CASSRVAGGPREQYF.

The genes are TRBV11-3 and TRBJ2-6, with 7 bases lining up with TRBD2. The germline V gene has CDR1 SGHNT and CDR2 YENEEA. After removal of 1 base from V and 0 bases from J, the junction contained 9 bases not matched to a gene. The CDR3 consists of 19 residues. The CDR3 sequence is CASSLGGGAEGSGANVLTF. The CDR3 DNA sequence: TGTGCCAGCAGCTTAGGGGGAGGGGCTGAAGGCTCTGGGGCCAACGTCCTGACTTTC.

This clone was seen just once. The junction differs from germline at one of its ends, possibly a read error. Other DNA sequences in this specimen translate into the identical CDR3. V usage is TRBV2 and J usage is TRBJ2-3, with D perhaps TRBD1 (5 bases). This CDR3 is built from 15 residues. CDR1 and CDR2 (germline): SNHLY, FYNNEI. CDR3 sequence (DNA): TGCGCCAGCAACCGTGGGGCTATTAGCACAGATACGCAGTATTTT. Translating it yields CASNRGAISTDTQYF. The complete variable domain, with remaining parts taken from reference TRBV2 and TRBJ2-3, reads EPEVTQTPSHQVTQMGQEVILRCVPISNHLYFYWYRQILGQKVEFLVSFYNNEISEKSEIFDDQFSVERPDGSNFTLKIRSTKLEDSAMYFCASNRGAISTDTQYFGPGTRLTVL.

The rearrangement joins TRBV6-1 to TRBJ1-5; 9 positions agree with TRBD1. CDR3 length: 16 residues. V gave up 2 bases and J gave up 12 bases; unmatched junction bases: 14. Germline V CDR1 and CDR2: MNHNS, SASEGT. In DNA form, the CDR3 reads TGTGCCAGCAGTGAAACGGGTCCGGGACAGGGTCTACACCAGCATTTT. This gives the protein CASSETGPGQGLHQHF.

The genes are TRBV28 and TRBJ2-1; 13 nucleotides align to TRBD2. Germline-derived CDR1 and CDR2 are MDHEN and SYDVKM. Trimming cost V 6 bases and J 7 bases; bases outside gene matches: 9. The CDR3 spans 16 residues. The DNA of the CDR3 is TGTGCCAGCAGCCGCCTACTAGCGGGAGGGCCGAATGAGCAGTTCTTC. Residues: CASSRLLAGGPNEQFF.

CDR3 loop: CAINVGRALSHNEQFF. CDR3 nucleotide sequence: TGTGCCATCAATGTCGGGAGGGCCCTTTCCCACAATGAGCAGTTCTTC. This chain uses TRBV10-3 with TRBJ2-1, with 8 bases lining up with TRBD2. The germline gives CDR1 ENHRY, CDR2 SYGVKD. Germline trimming cut 7 bases from V and 5 bases from J; bases unmatched to any gene: 13. CDR3 size: 16 residues.

The chain has TRBV10-3 and TRBJ1-1; tentatively, D is TRBD1 (5 bases). Germline V gives CDR1 ENHRY, CDR2 SYGVKD. Trimming removed 3 bases from V and 3 bases from J, with 11 bases in between. The CDR3 contains 14 residues. The CDR3 DNA follows: TGTGCCATCAGTGAAGACAGCCTCTACACTGAAGCTTTCTTT. This sequence encodes CAISEDSLYTEAFF.

This clone turned up a few times. The chain carries TRBV28 and TRBJ2-7; 7 bases fit TRBD2. The CDR3 covers 15 residues. The germline V gene has CDR1 MDHEN and CDR2 SYDVKM. The V gene end was trimmed by 6 bases and the J gene end by 0 bases; junction bases not matched to a gene: 8. The CDR3 region is CASRSGGENSYEQYF. CDR3 in DNA: TGTGCCAGCAGAAGTGGGGGGGAGAACTCCTACGAGCAGTACTTC. The full variable domain, its missing parts supplied by reference TRBV28 and TRBJ2-7, is DVKVTQSSRYLVKRTGEKVFLECVQDMDHENMFWYRQDPGLGLRLIYFSYDVKMKEKGDIPEGYSVSREKKERFSLILESASTNQTSMYLCASRSGGENSYEQYFGPGTRLTVT.

CDR3 in DNA: TGCAGCGGGCTGTGGACAGCTGAAGCTTTCTTT. It yields the protein CSGLWTAEAFF. This rearrangement joins TRBV29-1 to TRBJ1-1, with TRBD1 as a possible D gene (6 bases). The CDR3 extends over 11 amino acids. The V end was cut by 7 bases, the J end by 6 bases, with 12 bases between. Germline CDR1 SQVTM, CDR2 ANQGSEA.

CDR3 sequence: CAISEGVNSNQPQHF. The DNA for the CDR3 is TGTGCCATCAGTGAAGGGGTAAATAGCAATCAGCCCCAGCATTTT. This chain links TRBV10-3 with TRBJ1-5; TRBD1 might be the D (5 bases). V lost 3 bases and J 0 bases, leaving 9 bases between the germline ends. CDR3 length equals 15 residues. Germline V gene sequence: CDR1 ENHRY, CDR2 SYGVKD.

The chain couples TRBV29-1 to TRBJ1-3; no clear D gene. The ends were cut back, 6 bases at V and 0 bases at J, with 6 bases in the middle. This CDR3 has 12 residues. From germline, CDR1 is SQVTM and CDR2 ANQGSEA. CDR3 loop: CSVELSGNTIYF. CDR3 DNA: TGCAGCGTCGAACTCTCTGGAAACACCATATATTTT.